This is a list of T cell receptor beta chains from one sample in a study of brain T cells in children with intractable seizures. This table comes from immunoSEQ multiplex PCR, and its TCRdb copy is limited to in-frame clones, with some not included. The repertoire holds about 80,000 clones, with around 91% as singletons. Here the sequenced sample was peripheral blood, taken at surgery. The receptors stem from a girl aged 2-9 years with Rasmussen encephalitis and intractable seizures. Each CDR3 is given with its conserved first and last residue. A D gene is named only where the DNA matches it firmly. Expanded clones get a size class; other rows say once, few or many, or leave the size out.

v_gene	len	d_gene	j_gene	abundance	CDR3aa	CDR3nt
TRBV24-1	12	NA	TRBJ2-1	NA	CATSDPSGEQFF	TGTGCCACCAGTGACCCCTCGGGTGAGCAGTTCTTC
TRBV5-4	16	NA	TRBJ2-2	NA	CASSLAGSRSTGELFF	TGTGCCAGCAGCTTGGCCGGGAGCAGAAGCACCGGGGAGCTGTTTTTT
TRBV5-4	15	TRBD2	TRBJ2-7	NA	CASSYLKSGGDEQYF	TGTGCCAGCAGCTACCTTAAGAGCGGGGGGGACGAGCAGTACTTC
TRBV7-3	15	NA	TRBJ2-7	NA	CASSLEGGPSYEQYF	TGTGCCAGCAGCTTAGAGGGGGGACCCAGCTACGAGCAGTACTTC
TRBV13	12	NA	TRBJ2-1	NA	CASSTRFPEQFF	TGTGCCAGCAGTACACGGTTCCCTGAGCAGTTCTTC
TRBV29-1	10	NA	TRBJ1-1	NA	CSVGTAKAFF	TGCAGCGTCGGGACGGCTAAAGCTTTCTTT
TRBV18	18	NA	TRBJ1-1	NA	CASSRSRTIHGVNTEAFF	TGTGCCAGCTCGCGTTCAAGGACGATTCACGGGGTGAACACTGAAGCTTTCTTT
TRBV30	10	NA	TRBJ2-7	NA	CAWFWEEQYF	TGTGCCTGGTTCTGGGAAGAGCAGTACTTC
TRBV2	12	NA	TRBJ1-5	NA	CASSLHLQPQHF	TGTGCCAGCAGTTTGCACCTCCAGCCCCAGCATTTT
TRBV7-7	15	TRBD2	TRBJ2-1	once	CASSPGLAGHNEQFF	TGTGCTAGCAGCCCGGGACTAGCGGGACACAATGAGCAGTTCTTC
TRBV30	15	NA	TRBJ1-4	NA	CAWSFPSATNEKLFF	TGTGCCTGGAGTTTCCCGTCTGCAACTAATGAAAAACTGTTTTTT
TRBV6-2/TRBV6-3	17	TRBD2	TRBJ2-1	once	CASSREREASSYNEQFF	TGTGCCAGCAGTAGGGAGCGGGAGGCAAGCTCCTACAATGAGCAGTTCTTC
TRBV5-1	15	TRBD2	TRBJ2-1	NA	CASSLAPRRENEQFF	TGCGCCAGCAGCTTGGCCCCAAGGCGGGAGAATGAGCAGTTCTTC
TRBV10-3	12	NA	TRBJ2-1	NA	CAISFQGYEQFF	TGTGCCATCAGCTTCCAGGGATATGAGCAGTTCTTC
TRBV7-6	19	TRBD2	TRBJ2-1	NA	CASSLVPLLSGGSYNEQFF	TGTGCCAGCAGCTTAGTCCCCCTGCTTAGCGGGGGCTCCTACAATGAGCAGTTCTTC
TRBV15	16	NA	TRBJ1-2	NA	CATSRDRMGANYGYTF	TGTGCCACCAGCAGAGATCGGATGGGGGCTAACTATGGCTACACCTTC
TRBV19	16	TRBD1	TRBJ1-2	NA	CASRRQGESANYGYTF	TGTGCCAGTAGAAGGCAGGGGGAGTCAGCTAACTATGGCTACACCTTC
TRBV28	16	TRBD2	TRBJ2-7	NA	CASSLYSSGSTYEQYF	TGTGCCAGCAGTTTATACTCTAGCGGGTCGACCTACGAGCAGTACTTC
TRBV10-3	12	NA	TRBJ2-1	NA	CAISELGDEQFF	TGTGCCATCAGTGAGTTAGGGGATGAGCAGTTCTTC
TRBV3-1/TRBV3-2	16	TRBD1	TRBJ2-7	NA	CASSNERDSWIYEQYF	TGTGCCAGCAGCAACGAAAGGGACAGTTGGATCTACGAGCAGTACTTC
TRBV3-1/TRBV3-2	14	NA	TRBJ2-5	NA	CASSPRRGKETQYF	TGTGCCAGCAGCCCCCGCCGAGGCAAAGAGACCCAGTACTTC
TRBV18	13	NA	TRBJ2-5	NA	CASSPGQQETQYF	TGTGCCAGCTCACCCGGACAACAAGAGACCCAGTACTTC
TRBV6-5	14	NA	TRBJ1-2	many	CASSYAGSGDGYTF	TGTGCCAGCAGTTACGCCGGCAGTGGGGATGGCTACACCTTC
TRBV18	13	NA	TRBJ2-5	NA	CASSLGRGETQYF	TGTGCCAGCTCACTTGGGAGAGGGGAGACCCAGTACTTC
TRBV30	13	NA	TRBJ1-6	NA	CAWSRQGNSPLHF	TGTGCCTGGAGTCGCCAGGGTAATTCACCCCTCCACTTT
TRBV4-2	19	NA	TRBJ2-1	NA	CASSQVAGKLVRPHNEQFF	TGTGCCAGCAGCCAAGTCGCGGGGAAGCTGGTACGGCCTCACAATGAGCAGTTCTTC
TRBV2	13	NA	TRBJ1-2	NA	CASSLDSGYGYTF	TGTGCCAGCAGTTTAGATTCGGGGTATGGCTACACCTTC
TRBV27	14	NA	TRBJ2-5	NA	CASSLGGVQETQYF	TGTGCCAGCAGTTTAGGCGGGGTCCAAGAGACCCAGTACTTC
TRBV11-2	13	NA	TRBJ2-3	NA	CASSLVEVNTQYF	TGTGCCAGCAGCTTAGTGGAGGTAAATACGCAGTATTTT
TRBV5-4	11	NA	TRBJ2-1	NA	CAIRVWDEQFF	TGTGCCATCCGGGTGTGGGATGAGCAGTTCTTC
TRBV5-4	13	NA	TRBJ1-2	NA	CASSAQRNYGYTF	TGTGCCAGCAGCGCACAGAGGAACTATGGCTACACCTTC
TRBV6-5	14	TRBD1	TRBJ1-4	NA	CASWTGTGAEKLFF	TGTGCCAGTTGGACCGGGACAGGGGCTGAAAAACTGTTTTTT
TRBV10-3	13	NA	TRBJ2-2	NA	CAISETGDGELFF	TGTGCCATCAGTGAAACAGGAGACGGGGAGCTGTTTTTT
TRBV5-6	17	NA	TRBJ1-4	NA	CASSLFSSVATNEKLFF	TGTGCCAGCAGCTTGTTTTCCTCGGTTGCAACTAATGAAAAACTGTTTTTT
TRBV27	14	NA	TRBJ2-1	NA	CASSFGGPYNEQFF	TGTGCCAGCAGTTTCGGTGGCCCCTACAATGAGCAGTTCTTC
TRBV30	14	TRBD1	TRBJ1-3	NA	CAWSPGTGGNTIYF	TGTGCCTGGAGTCCCGGGACAGGAGGAAACACCATATATTTT
TRBV27	12	NA	TRBJ2-3	NA	CASSVGTDTQYF	TGTGCCAGCAGTGTCGGGACAGATACGCAGTATTTT
TRBV9	19	TRBD1	TRBJ1-2	NA	CASSVGLGQGAQYGYGYTF	TGTGCCAGCAGCGTAGGTCTAGGACAGGGGGCGCAGTACGGATATGGCTACACCTTC
TRBV7-3	17	NA	TRBJ1-2	NA	CASSLIPGPRVNYGYTF	TGTGCCAGCAGCTTAATACCGGGTCCGAGGGTTAACTATGGCTACACCTTC
TRBV2	13	NA	TRBJ2-1	NA	CASSEAFRNEQFF	TGTGCCAGCAGTGAAGCGTTCAGGAATGAGCAGTTCTTC
TRBV19	15	NA	TRBJ2-1	NA	CASSIGGGSYNEQFF	TGTGCCAGTAGTATCGGAGGGGGCTCCTACAATGAGCAGTTCTTC
TRBV5-1	14	NA	TRBJ2-5	NA	CASSLAWGSETQYF	TGCGCCAGCAGCTTGGCTTGGGGCTCAGAGACCCAGTACTTC
TRBV30	12	NA	TRBJ1-1	NA	CAWIPRNTEAFF	TGTGCCTGGATTCCCAGGAACACTGAAGCTTTCTTT
TRBV2	17	TRBD1	TRBJ2-6	once	CASIVGDRDSGANVLTF	TGTGCCAGCATTGTCGGGGACAGGGACTCTGGGGCCAACGTCCTGACTTTC
TRBV29-1	13	TRBD1	TRBJ1-4	NA	CSVGTDVNEKLFF	TGCAGCGTAGGGACAGATGTTAATGAAAAACTGTTTTTT
TRBV27	15	TRBD2	TRBJ2-1	NA	CASCPLAGGRSEQFF	TGTGCCAGCTGCCCTTTGGCGGGAGGGCGGAGTGAGCAGTTCTTC
TRBV19	15	NA	TRBJ1-1	NA	CASSIGGKWRTEAFF	TGTGCCAGTAGTATCGGTGGGAAATGGAGGACTGAAGCTTTCTTT
TRBV28	12	NA	TRBJ1-5	NA	CASSLLTEPQHF	TGTGCCAGCAGTTTATTAACAGAGCCCCAGCATTTT
TRBV10-3	14	NA	TRBJ2-5	NA	CASGTRQLQETQYF	TGTGCCAGCGGAACTCGGCAGCTCCAAGAGACCCAGTACTTC
TRBV13	12	NA	TRBJ1-1	NA	CASSLAPSEAFF	TGTGCCAGCAGCTTAGCCCCCAGTGAAGCTTTCTTT
TRBV2	14	NA	TRBJ2-2	NA	CASSEQGDTGELFF	TGTGCCAGCAGTGAACAGGGTGACACCGGGGAGCTGTTTTTT